One sample yielded the 27 T cell receptor beta chains listed below, sequenced in a study of blood T cell repertoires in COVID-19. TCRdb keeps only in-frame clones here, not all; method: immunoSEQ multiplex PCR. The profile shows roughly 250,000 clones, approximately 84% of them singletons. Sequencing was carried out using PBMCs or T cells enriched from blood (not recorded which). These receptors all stem from a middle-aged woman with acute COVID-19.

The DNA of the CDR3 is TGTGCCAGCAGTTTGTCCAGGGCGAATGAGCAGTTCTTC. This gives the protein CASSLSRANEQFF. This sequence joins TRBV27 and TRBJ2-1, with D possibly TRBD1 on 5 matching bases. Germline CDR1 reads MNHEY; CDR2 reads SMNVEV (reference sequence). The CDR3 covers 13 residues. Trimming shortened V by 3 bases and J by 7 bases, and 10 bases separated the two germline ends.

The gene calls are TRBV30 and TRBJ1-2; a possible D gene is TRBD1 (5 bases). The CDR3 consists of 16 residues. V lost 2 bases, J lost 0 bases, and 16 bases lay in between. Germline values: CDR1 GTSNPN, CDR2 SVGIG (reference sequence). The CDR3 spells CAWSRSAKGANYGYTF. DNA of the CDR3: TGTGCCTGGAGTCGATCAGCTAAAGGGGCTAACTATGGCTACACCTTC.

This rearrangement joins TRBV11-2 to TRBJ2-1; the match to TRBD2 covers 11 bases. The germline V gene has CDR1 SGHAT and CDR2 FQNNGV. CDR3 length equals 16 residues. The junction had 7 bases not matched to a gene; V was cut back by 3 bases and J by 6 bases. The CDR3 spells CASSLILAGGGNEQFF. The CDR3 bases are TGTGCCAGCAGCTTGATCCTAGCGGGAGGAGGCAATGAGCAGTTCTTC.

The chain has TRBV6-5 and TRBJ2-1, with 11 nucleotides matching TRBD2. This CDR3 has 15 residues. CDR1 MNHEY and CDR2 SVGAGI come from the germline V gene. V was clipped by 5 bases and J by 3 bases; unmatched bases: 3. DNA of the CDR3: TGTGCCAGCAGTAGGGGACTAGCGGTCTACAATGAGCAGTTCTTC. Encoded protein: CASSRGLAVYNEQFF.

A single count supports this clone. The genes are TRBV19 and TRBJ2-1, with 10 bases identical to TRBD2. This CDR3 comprises 15 residues. After removal of 6 bases from V and 8 bases from J, the junction contained 10 bases not matched to a gene. CDR1 LNHDA and CDR2 SQIVND come from the germline V gene (reference sequence). The CDR3: CASSLVAGGNHEQFF. CDR3 nucleotide sequence: TGTGCCAGTAGCCTTGTAGCGGGAGGTAACCATGAGCAGTTCTTC.

The rearrangement links TRBV19 to TRBJ1-3; 9 nucleotides line up with TRBD1. Per germline, CDR1 LNHDA and CDR2 SQIVND (reference sequence). The trim removed 6 bases at V and 0 bases at J, leaving 0 bases unmatched. The CDR3 runs 14 residues. The CDR3 loop is CASRDRGSGNTIYF. The CDR3 coding sequence is TGTGCCAGTAGGGACAGGGGCTCTGGAAACACCATATATTTT.

The chain employs TRBV5-5 and TRBJ1-1; no firm D call. There are 13 residues in the CDR3. V shed 3 bases and J shed 1 base, with 7 bases lying between them. CDR1 and CDR2 (germline): SGHKS, YYEKEE (reference sequence). The CDR3 sequence: CASSYSQNTEAFF. CDR3 bases: TGTGCCAGCAGCTATTCCCAGAACACTGAAGCTTTCTTT.

This chain connects TRBV5-6 to TRBJ2-7; 7 nucleotides align to TRBD1. This CDR3 region has 15 residues. Germline CDR1 and CDR2: SGHDT and YYEEEE. Losses at the gene ends were 2 bases for V and 3 bases for J; bases not matched to a gene: 8. The CDR3 protein is CASSFRDSGYYEQYF. CDR3 bases: TGTGCCAGCAGCTTCCGGGACAGCGGCTACTACGAGCAGTACTTC.

Only one count was recorded for this clone. CDR3 bases: TGTGCCAGCAGCTTGGAACCAGGCCTTAACTATGGCTACACCTTC. Amino acids: CASSLEPGLNYGYTF. The genes are TRBV5-5 and TRBJ1-2; no firm D call. Looked up from germline, CDR1 is SGHKS and CDR2 is YYEKEE (reference sequence). V lost 0 bases to trimming and J lost 1 base, with 10 bases between them. This CDR3 contains 15 residues. The full variable domain, in which reference TRBV5-5 and TRBJ1-2 provide the parts outside the CDR3, is DAGVTQSPTHLIKTRGQQVTLRCSPISGHKSVSWYQQVLGQGPQFIFQYYEKEERGRGNFPDRFSARQFPNYSSELNVNALLLGDSALYLCASSLEPGLNYGYTFGSGTRLTVV.

The chain is built from TRBV7-8 and TRBJ1-2; D gene uncertain. V was shortened by 0 bases and J by 5 bases, with 7 bases between the two germline ends. The germline V gene has CDR1 SGHVS and CDR2 FQNEAQ. The CDR3 consists of 13 residues. The CDR3: CASSLASGYGYTF. The CDR3 bases are TGTGCCAGCAGCTTAGCGAGCGGTTATGGCTACACCTTC.

V usage is TRBV20-1 and J usage is TRBJ1-6; D is perhaps TRBD1 (5 bases). Per the germline V gene, CDR1 is DFQATT and CDR2 is SNEGSKA (reference sequence). Trimming stripped 3 bases from V and 5 bases from J, with 14 bases between. The CDR3 loop spans 15 amino acids. Here the CDR3 reads CSASQPGGDNSPLHF. CDR3 DNA: TGCAGTGCTAGTCAACCGGGGGGGGATAATTCACCCCTCCACTTT.

This clone showed up just once. This chain uses TRBV6-4 with TRBJ2-3; a weak D match, TRBD2 (6 bases). The length of the CDR3 is 16 residues. The germline V and J ends were trimmed by 0 bases and 0 bases, with 10 bases remaining between them. Germline V gives CDR1 MRHNA, CDR2 SNTAGT. In DNA form, the CDR3 reads TGTGCCAGCAGTGACTCGGCTAGCGCTAGCACAGATACGCAGTATTTT. It specifies CASSDSASASTDTQYF.

CDR3 bases: TGTGCCAGCACCACAGGGGAAACAGATACGCAGTATTTT. It codes for CASTTGETDTQYF. The chain recombines TRBV6-5 with TRBJ2-3; the match to TRBD1 covers 7 bases. The CDR3 has 13 amino acids. Germline CDR1 is MNHEY and CDR2 is SVGAGI. J lost 3 bases, V lost 7 bases, and 4 bases had no gene match.

CDR3 residues: CAWSTRGRTDEKLFF. The CDR3 bases are TGTGCCTGGAGTACTCGGGGGAGAACCGATGAAAAACTGTTTTTT. The chain has TRBV30 and TRBJ1-4, with a possible D match to TRBD1 (5 bases). The germline CDR1 and CDR2 sequences are GTSNPN and SVGIG (reference sequence). Between the trimmed V and J ends, which lost 2 bases and 6 bases, there was a span of 16 bases. The CDR3 consists of 15 residues.

J is TRBJ2-7 and V is TRBV7-9, with 7 bases matching TRBD1. The CDR3 is 13 amino acids. V trimming: 0 bases; J trimming: 6 bases; junction bases outside the gene matches: 2. Germline lookup yields CDR1 SEHNR and CDR2 FQNEAQ (reference sequence). The CDR3 loop is CASSLAQGVEQYF. DNA for the CDR3: TGTGCCAGCAGCTTAGCCCAGGGGGTCGAGCAGTACTTC.

The chain carries TRBV27 and TRBJ2-2; D gene ambiguous. CDR1 is MNHEY and CDR2 is SMNVEV in the germline V gene (reference sequence). The CDR3 is 15 amino acids. V lost 8 bases, J lost 5 bases, and 18 bases lay in between. The DNA for the CDR3 is TGTGCCAGCCAAAGCTTAACCGGTTGGACCGGGGAGCTGTTTTTT. Its protein product is CASQSLTGWTGELFF.

The gene calls are TRBV6-6 and TRBJ2-4; maybe TRBD2 (6 bases). The germline V gene encodes CDR1 MNHNY and CDR2 SVGAGI (reference sequence). The CDR3 spans 14 residues. Trimming stripped 2 bases from V and 4 bases from J, with 9 bases between. The CDR3 here is CASSYGSGKNIQYF. In nucleotides, the CDR3 is TGTGCCAGCAGTTACGGTAGCGGAAAAAACATTCAGTACTTC.

V usage is TRBV13 and J usage is TRBJ2-1; 11 nucleotides line up with TRBD2. Germline V gives CDR1 PRHDT, CDR2 FYEKMQ (reference sequence). The junction had 9 bases not matched to a gene; V was cut back by 0 bases and J by 8 bases. The CDR3 extends over 17 amino acids. CDR3 in amino acids: CASSLGGSGRASDEQFF. The DNA of the CDR3 is TGTGCCAGCAGCTTAGGAGGTAGCGGGAGGGCCAGCGATGAGCAGTTCTTC.

The rearrangement joins TRBV18 to TRBJ1-2, with 11 bases matching TRBD1. Looked up from germline, CDR1 is KGHSH and CDR2 is LQKENI. This CDR3 is built from 13 residues. Germline trimming cut 6 bases from V and 6 bases from J; bases unmatched to any gene: 3. The CDR3, as DNA: TGTGCCAGCTCGCAGGGACAGGGGGATGGCTACACCTTC. Translating it yields CASSQGQGDGYTF.

The V call is TRBV7-8, the J call TRBJ2-1, with D possibly being TRBD2 (5 bases). The germline gives CDR1 SGHVS, CDR2 FQNEAQ. CDR3 length equals 16 residues. Trimming stripped 1 base from V and 1 base from J, with 11 bases between. The CDR3 reads CASSLVGSGSYNEQFF. Here the CDR3 DNA reads TGTGCCAGCAGCTTAGTAGGTTCGGGGTCCTACAATGAGCAGTTCTTC.

The chain recombines TRBV12-3 or TRBV12-4 with TRBJ2-7; D is unclear. The CDR3 length is 11 residues. Deletions cut 0 bases from V and 9 bases from J, with 6 bases between. This CDR3 is CASSLAAGQYF. The CDR3 region has the DNA TGTGCCAGCAGTTTAGCGGCAGGGCAGTACTTC.

The rearrangement joins TRBV7-9 to TRBJ2-1, with 7 bases matching TRBD2. The CDR3 has 14 amino acids. After removal of 3 bases from V and 6 bases from J, the junction contained 5 bases not matched to a gene. From germline, CDR1 is SEHNR and CDR2 FQNEAQ (reference sequence). The CDR3 DNA is TGTGCCAGCAGCTTTGCGGGAGAACTCAATGAGCAGTTCTTC. Translation gives CASSFAGELNEQFF.

The genes are TRBV12-3 or TRBV12-4 and TRBJ1-5, with TRBD1 as a possible D gene (5 bases). This CDR3 is 12 amino acids long. V was pared by 4 bases and J by 7 bases, with 8 bases between. CDR3 nucleotides: TGTGCCAGCAGTTGGGGGGTCCAGCCCCAGCATTTT. Translating it yields CASSWGVQPQHF.

This clone was seen a handful of times. J is TRBJ2-7 and V is TRBV7-9; 11 bases line up with TRBD2. V dropped 4 bases and J dropped 3; count of bases not matched to a gene: 2. CDR3 length: 14 residues. The V gene's germline CDR1 is SEHNR and CDR2 FQNEAQ (reference sequence). This CDR3 is CASSSGTSGYEQYF. The CDR3 DNA reads TGTGCCAGCAGCTCCGGGACTAGCGGCTACGAGCAGTACTTC.

The chain is built from TRBV13 and TRBJ2-7; D unresolved. The CDR3 runs 12 residues. V was trimmed by 5 bases and J by 2 bases, leaving 7 bases between them. Per germline, CDR1 PRHDT and CDR2 FYEKMQ (reference sequence). The CDR3 region is CASSTTPYEQYF. CDR3 bases: TGTGCCAGCAGCACAACCCCCTACGAGCAGTACTTC.

This clone was seen just once. V gene TRBV18 combines with J gene TRBJ1-2, with 8 bases aligning to TRBD1. V was clipped by 3 bases and J by 2 bases; unmatched bases: 5. The CDR3 is made up of 15 amino acids. The germline gives CDR1 KGHSH, CDR2 LQKENI. CDR3 sequence (DNA): TGTGCCAGCTCACCTCGGGACAGGCAGAACTATGGCTACACCTTC. Translation: CASSPRDRQNYGYTF.

This clone was seen only a few times. The chain joins TRBV11-2 to TRBJ2-7; 12 bases match TRBD2. The CDR3 has 16 residues. Looked up from germline, CDR1 is SGHAT and CDR2 is FQNNGV. The junction had 6 bases not matched to a gene; V was cut back by 5 bases and J by 1 base. CDR3 region: CASSAVLAGGSYEQYF. CDR3 nucleotides: TGTGCCAGCAGCGCCGTACTAGCGGGAGGATCCTACGAGCAGTACTTC. Together with reference TRBV11-2 and TRBJ2-7, the CDR3 gives the full variable domain: EAGVAQSPRYKIIEKRQSVAFWCNPISGHATLYWYQQILGQGPKLLIQFQNNGVVDDSQLPKDRFSAERLKGVDSTLKIQPAKLEDSAVYLCASSAVLAGGSYEQYFGPGTRLTVT.